This TCR beta chain was obtained from a study of T cell responses to AZD1222 COVID-19 vaccine. The study, taken as a whole, reports: Donors were largely white British and mainly female; clonal diversity was possibly underestimated.

With regard to this clone: Its antigen is unknown.

Trimming removed 6 bases from V and 10 bases from J, with 15 bases in between. Germline CDR1 and CDR2: MNHEY and SVGEGT. The CDR3 runs 13 residues. Clones were read by immunoSEQ multiplex PCR, and TCRdb kept only the in-frame ones, dropping some. The sample has tens of thousands of clones, around 90% seen once. This TCR came from an adult in good health. The specimen was peripheral blood, collected on day 0 of MenACWY control vaccination. V gene TRBV6-2 or TRBV6-3 combines with J gene TRBJ1-4; possibly TRBD1 for D (6 bases). CDR3 sequence (DNA): TGTGCCAGCAGATACACAGGGTCGGGAAAACTGTTTTTT. As protein: CASRYTGSGKLFF.